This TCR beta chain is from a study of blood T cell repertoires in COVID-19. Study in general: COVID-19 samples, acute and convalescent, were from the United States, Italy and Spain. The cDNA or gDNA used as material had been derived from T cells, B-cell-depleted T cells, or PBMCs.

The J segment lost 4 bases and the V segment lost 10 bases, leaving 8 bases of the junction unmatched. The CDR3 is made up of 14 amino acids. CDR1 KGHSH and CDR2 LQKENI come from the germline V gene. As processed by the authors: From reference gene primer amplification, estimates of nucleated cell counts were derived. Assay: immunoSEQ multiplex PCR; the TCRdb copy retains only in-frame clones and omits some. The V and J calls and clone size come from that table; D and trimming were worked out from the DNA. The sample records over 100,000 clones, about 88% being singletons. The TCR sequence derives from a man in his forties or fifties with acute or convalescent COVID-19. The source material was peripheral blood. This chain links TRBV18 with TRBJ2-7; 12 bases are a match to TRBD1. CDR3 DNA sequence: TGTGCCACCCCCCGGGGACAGGGGGCTTACGAGCAGTACTTC. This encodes CATPRGQGAYEQYF.